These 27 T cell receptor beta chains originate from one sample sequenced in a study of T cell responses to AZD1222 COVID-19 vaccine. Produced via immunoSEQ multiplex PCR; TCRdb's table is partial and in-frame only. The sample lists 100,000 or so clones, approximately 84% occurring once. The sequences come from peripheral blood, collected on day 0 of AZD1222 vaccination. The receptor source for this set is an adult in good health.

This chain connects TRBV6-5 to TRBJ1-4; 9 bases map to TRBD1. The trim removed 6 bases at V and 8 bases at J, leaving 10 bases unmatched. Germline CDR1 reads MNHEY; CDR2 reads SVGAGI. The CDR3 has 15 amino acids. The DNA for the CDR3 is TGTGCCAGCAGCTCAGCCGGGACAGGGAACGAAAAACTGTTTTTT. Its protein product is CASSSAGTGNEKLFF.

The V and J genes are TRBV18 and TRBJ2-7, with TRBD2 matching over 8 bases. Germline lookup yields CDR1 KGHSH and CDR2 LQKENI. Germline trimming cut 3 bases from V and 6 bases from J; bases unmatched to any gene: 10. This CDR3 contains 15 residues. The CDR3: CASSPLAGRAVEQYF. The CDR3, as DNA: TGTGCCAGCTCACCCTTAGCGGGGAGGGCCGTCGAGCAGTACTTC.

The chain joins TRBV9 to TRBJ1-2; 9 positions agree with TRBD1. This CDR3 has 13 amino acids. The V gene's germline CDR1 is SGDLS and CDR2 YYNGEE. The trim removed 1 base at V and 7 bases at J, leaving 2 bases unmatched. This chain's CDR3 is CASSVTGGLGYTF. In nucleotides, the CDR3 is TGTGCCAGCAGCGTAACAGGGGGCCTTGGCTACACCTTC.

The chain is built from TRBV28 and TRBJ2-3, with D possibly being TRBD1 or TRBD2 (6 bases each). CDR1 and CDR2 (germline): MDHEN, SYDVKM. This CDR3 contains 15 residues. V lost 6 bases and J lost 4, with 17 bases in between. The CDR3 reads CASRGGHGKADTQYF. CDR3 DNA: TGTGCCAGCAGGGGGGGACACGGCAAAGCAGATACGCAGTATTTT. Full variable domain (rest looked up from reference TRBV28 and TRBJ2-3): DVKVTQSSRYLVKRTGEKVFLECVQDMDHENMFWYRQDPGLGLRLIYFSYDVKMKEKGDIPEGYSVSREKKERFSLILESASTNQTSMYLCASRGGHGKADTQYFGPGTRLTVL.

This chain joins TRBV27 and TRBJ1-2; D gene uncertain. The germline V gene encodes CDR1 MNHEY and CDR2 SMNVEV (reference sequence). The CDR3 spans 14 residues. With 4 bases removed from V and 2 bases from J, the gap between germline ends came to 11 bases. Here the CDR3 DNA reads TGTGCCAGCAGTTATCGGGGAGAAAACTATGGCTACACCTTC. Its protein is CASSYRGENYGYTF.

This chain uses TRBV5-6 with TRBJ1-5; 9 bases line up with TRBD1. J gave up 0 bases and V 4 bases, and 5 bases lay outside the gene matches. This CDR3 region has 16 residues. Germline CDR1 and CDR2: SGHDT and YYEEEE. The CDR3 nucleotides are TGTGCCAGCAGCCAGTACAGGGGGCTTAGCAATCAGCCCCAGCATTTT. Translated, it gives CASSQYRGLSNQPQHF.

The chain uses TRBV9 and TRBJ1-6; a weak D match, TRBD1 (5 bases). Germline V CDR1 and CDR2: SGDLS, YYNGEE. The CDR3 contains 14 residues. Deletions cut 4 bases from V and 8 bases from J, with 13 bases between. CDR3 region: CASSRDGKYSPLHF. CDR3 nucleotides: TGTGCCAGCAGCAGGGACGGAAAGTATTCACCCCTCCACTTT.

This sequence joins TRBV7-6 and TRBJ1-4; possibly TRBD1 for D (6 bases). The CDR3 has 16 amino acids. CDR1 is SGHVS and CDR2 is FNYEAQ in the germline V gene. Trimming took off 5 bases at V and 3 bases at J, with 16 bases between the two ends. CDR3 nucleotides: TGTGCCAGCAGCCAAGAAGGGGGGCGGTCTAATGAAAAACTGTTTTTT. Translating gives CASSQEGGRSNEKLFF.

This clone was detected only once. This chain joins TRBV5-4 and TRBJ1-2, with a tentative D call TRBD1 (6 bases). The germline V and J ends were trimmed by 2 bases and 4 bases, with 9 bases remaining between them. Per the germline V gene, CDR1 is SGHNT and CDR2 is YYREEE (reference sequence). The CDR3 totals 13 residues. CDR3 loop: CASSLDRPYGYTF. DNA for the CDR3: TGTGCCAGCAGCTTAGACAGGCCCTATGGCTACACCTTC.

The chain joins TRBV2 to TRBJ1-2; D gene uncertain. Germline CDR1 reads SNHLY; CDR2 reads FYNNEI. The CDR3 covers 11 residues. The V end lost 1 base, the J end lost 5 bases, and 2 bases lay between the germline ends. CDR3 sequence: CASSEVYGYTF. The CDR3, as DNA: TGTGCCAGCAGTGAAGTTTATGGCTACACCTTC.

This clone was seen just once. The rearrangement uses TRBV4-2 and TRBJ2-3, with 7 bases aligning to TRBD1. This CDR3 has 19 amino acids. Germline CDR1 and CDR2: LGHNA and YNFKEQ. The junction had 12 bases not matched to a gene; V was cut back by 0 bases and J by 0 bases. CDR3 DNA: TGTGCCAGCAGCCAAGAGACAGGGAGACCAATCGCTAGCACAGATACGCAGTATTTT. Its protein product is CASSQETGRPIASTDTQYF.

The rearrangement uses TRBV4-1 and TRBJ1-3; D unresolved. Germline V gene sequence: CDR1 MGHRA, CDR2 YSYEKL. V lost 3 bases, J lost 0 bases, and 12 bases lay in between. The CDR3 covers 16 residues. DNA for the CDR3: TGCGCCAGCAGCCAGTCGGGCAGGAGCTCTGGAAACACCATATATTTT. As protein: CASSQSGRSSGNTIYF.

CDR3 sequence (DNA): TGTGCCAGCAGTAGGCAGAACACTGAAGCTTTCTTT. Protein sequence: CASSRQNTEAFF. The rearrangement uses TRBV6-2 or TRBV6-3 and TRBJ1-1; D uncertain. Trimming took off 5 bases at V and 1 base at J, with 5 bases between the two ends. This CDR3 spans 12 amino acids. Germline V lookup: CDR1 MNHEY, CDR2 SVGEGT.

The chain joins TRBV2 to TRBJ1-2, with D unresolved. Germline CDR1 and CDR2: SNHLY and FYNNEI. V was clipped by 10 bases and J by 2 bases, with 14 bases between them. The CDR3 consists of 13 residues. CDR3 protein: CATHPAVNYGYTF. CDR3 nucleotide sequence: TGTGCCACTCACCCGGCAGTAAACTATGGCTACACCTTC.

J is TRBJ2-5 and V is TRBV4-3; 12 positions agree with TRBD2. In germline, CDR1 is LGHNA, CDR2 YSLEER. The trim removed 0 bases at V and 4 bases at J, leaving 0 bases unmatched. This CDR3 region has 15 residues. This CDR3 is CASSQEGLAGETQYF. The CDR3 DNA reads TGCGCCAGCAGCCAAGAGGGACTAGCGGGAGAGACCCAGTACTTC.

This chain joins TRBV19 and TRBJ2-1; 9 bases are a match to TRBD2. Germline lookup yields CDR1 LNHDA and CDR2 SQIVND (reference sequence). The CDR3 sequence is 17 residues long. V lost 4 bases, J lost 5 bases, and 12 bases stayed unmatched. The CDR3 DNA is TGTGCCAGTAGTACCACCCAGGCGGGAGGGAGACACAATGAGCAGTTCTTC. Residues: CASSTTQAGGRHNEQFF.

The CDR3 coding sequence is TGTGCCAGCTCACCACCGTCCACCAAGCAGCCCCAGCATTTT. This translates into CASSPPSTKQPQHF. This sequence joins TRBV18 and TRBJ1-5; no reliable D call. V shed 0 bases and J shed 7 bases, with 10 bases lying between them. The CDR3 is 14 residues long. Germline V gene data show CDR1 as KGHSH and CDR2 as LQKENI.

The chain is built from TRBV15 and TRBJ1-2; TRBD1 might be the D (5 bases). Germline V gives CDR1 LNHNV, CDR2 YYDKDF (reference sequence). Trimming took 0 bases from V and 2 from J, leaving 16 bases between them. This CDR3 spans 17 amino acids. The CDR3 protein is CATSRDGLGPDNYGYTF. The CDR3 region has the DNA TGTGCCACCAGCAGAGATGGACTGGGGCCAGACAACTATGGCTACACCTTC.

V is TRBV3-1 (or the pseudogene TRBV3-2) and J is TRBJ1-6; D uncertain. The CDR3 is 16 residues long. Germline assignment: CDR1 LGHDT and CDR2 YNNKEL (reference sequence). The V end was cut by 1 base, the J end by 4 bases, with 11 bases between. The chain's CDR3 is CASSQVFGGYNSPLHF. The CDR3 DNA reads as TGTGCCAGCAGCCAAGTTTTTGGCGGTTATAATTCACCCCTCCACTTT.

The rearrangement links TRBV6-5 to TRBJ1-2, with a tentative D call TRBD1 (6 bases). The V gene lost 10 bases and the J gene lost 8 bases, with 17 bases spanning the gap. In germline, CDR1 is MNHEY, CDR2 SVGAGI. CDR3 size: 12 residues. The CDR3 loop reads CATLIQGAGYTF. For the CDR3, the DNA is TGTGCCACCCTTATACAGGGCGCGGGCTACACCTTC.

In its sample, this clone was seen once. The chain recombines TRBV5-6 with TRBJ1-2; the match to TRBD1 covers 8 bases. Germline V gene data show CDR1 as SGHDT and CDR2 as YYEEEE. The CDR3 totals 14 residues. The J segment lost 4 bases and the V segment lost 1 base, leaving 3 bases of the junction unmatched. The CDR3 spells CASSLTGGAYGYTF. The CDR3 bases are TGTGCCAGCAGCTTGACAGGGGGGGCCTATGGCTACACCTTC. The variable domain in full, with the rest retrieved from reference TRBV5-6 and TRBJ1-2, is DAGVTQSPTHLIKTRGQQVTLRCSPKSGHDTVSWYQQALGQGPQFIFQYYEEEERQRGNFPDRFSGHQFPNYSSELNVNALLLGDSALYLCASSLTGGAYGYTFGSGTRLTVV.

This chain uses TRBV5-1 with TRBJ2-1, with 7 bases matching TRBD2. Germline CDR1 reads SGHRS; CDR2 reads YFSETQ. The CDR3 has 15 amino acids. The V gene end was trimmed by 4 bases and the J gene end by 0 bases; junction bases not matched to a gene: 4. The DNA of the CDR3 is TGCGCCAGCAGCCGAGCGGGAAGCTCCTACAATGAGCAGTTCTTC. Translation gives CASSRAGSSYNEQFF.

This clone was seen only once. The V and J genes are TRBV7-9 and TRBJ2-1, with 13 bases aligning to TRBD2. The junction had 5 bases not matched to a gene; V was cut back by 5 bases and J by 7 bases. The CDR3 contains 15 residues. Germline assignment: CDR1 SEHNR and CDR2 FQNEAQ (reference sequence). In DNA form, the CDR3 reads TGTGCCAGCAGCGCCACTAGCGGGGGGGCGAATGAGCAGTTCTTC. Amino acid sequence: CASSATSGGANEQFF.

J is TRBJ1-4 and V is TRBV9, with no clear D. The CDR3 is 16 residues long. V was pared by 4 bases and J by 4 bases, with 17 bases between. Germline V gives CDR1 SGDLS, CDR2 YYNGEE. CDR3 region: CASSFQDGTFNEKLFF. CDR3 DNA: TGTGCCAGCAGCTTCCAGGACGGTACTTTTAATGAAAAACTGTTTTTT.

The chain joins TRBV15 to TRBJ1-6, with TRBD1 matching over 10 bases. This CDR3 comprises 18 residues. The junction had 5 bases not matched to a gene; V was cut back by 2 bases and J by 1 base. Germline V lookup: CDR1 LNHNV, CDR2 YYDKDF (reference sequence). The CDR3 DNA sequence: TGTGCCACCAGCAGACGAGGGACAGGGGTGTCCTATAATTCACCCCTCCACTTT. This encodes CATSRRGTGVSYNSPLHF.

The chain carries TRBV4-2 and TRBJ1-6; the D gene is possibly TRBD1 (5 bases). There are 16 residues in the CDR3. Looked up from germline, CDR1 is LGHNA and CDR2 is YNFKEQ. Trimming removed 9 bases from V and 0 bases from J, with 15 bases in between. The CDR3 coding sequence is TGTGCCAGTTCTCTCGGGGGGAGCTCCTATAATTCACCCCTCCACTTT. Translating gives CASSLGGSSYNSPLHF.

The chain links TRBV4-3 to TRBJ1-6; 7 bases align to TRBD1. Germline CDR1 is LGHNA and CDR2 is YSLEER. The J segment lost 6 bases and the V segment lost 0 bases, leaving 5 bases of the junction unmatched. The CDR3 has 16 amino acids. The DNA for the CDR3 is TGCGCCAGCAGCCAAGATCGGGGGACAGTTAATTCACCCCTCCACTTT. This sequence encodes CASSQDRGTVNSPLHF.